These T cell receptor beta chains were read from a single sample in a study of cytomegalovirus exposure and HLA in healthy donors. Libraries were prepared by immunoSEQ multiplex PCR; TCRdb keeps only in-frame clonotypes and omits some of them. This sample has just under 150,000 clones, with roughly 86% found just once. Input material: PBMCs. Receptor source: a young man in good health and CMV-seropositive. CDR3s include the opening cysteine and the closing phenylalanine or tryptophan. The D gene is left open where the match is weak. The size field is filled for only some rows; it gives once, few, many or a size class.

clone size,V gene,J gene,D gene,CDR3 protein,CDR3 DNA
few,TRBV6-5,TRBJ1-5,.,CASSYGPYSNQPQHF,TGTGCCAGCAGTTACGGCCCGTATAGCAATCAGCCCCAGCATTTT
.,TRBV4-1,TRBJ2-7,.,CASSPLEGNSYEQYF,TGCGCCAGCAGCCCCTTGGAGGGGAACTCCTACGAGCAGTACTTC
.,TRBV19,TRBJ2-5,TRBD2,CASSPSGLHQETQYF,TGTGCCAGTAGTCCCTCGGGACTACACCAAGAGACCCAGTACTTC
once,TRBV6-5,TRBJ2-7,TRBD1,CASSGDRGDKSEQYF,TGTGCCAGCAGTGGGGACAGGGGCGATAAGAGCGAGCAGTACTTC
.,TRBV29-1,TRBJ2-3,TRBD2,CSVRTRFTDTQYF,TGCAGCGTTAGGACTAGGTTCACAGATACGCAGTATTTT
.,TRBV9,TRBJ2-7,TRBD1,CASSVTGAPSYEQYF,TGTGCCAGCAGCGTTACAGGGGCTCCCTCCTACGAGCAGTACTTC
.,TRBV27,TRBJ2-3,.,CASRPISGTDTQYF,TGTGCCAGCAGGCCTATTTCAGGGACAGATACGCAGTATTTT
.,TRBV29-1,TRBJ1-2,.,CSAPRPGGYGYTF,TGCAGCGCCCCCCGACCCGGGGGCTATGGCTACACCTTC
.,TRBV18,TRBJ2-7,.,CASSPIPQDEQYF,TGTGCCAGCTCACCTATTCCCCAGGACGAGCAGTACTTC
.,TRBV19,TRBJ1-4,.,CASSMMPQITREKLFF,TGTGCCAGTAGTATGATGCCCCAGATTACGAGGGAAAAACTGTTTTTT
once,TRBV6-6,TRBJ1-1,.,CASIRYYGGNTEAFF,TGTGCCAGCATCCGGTATTACGGGGGGAACACTGAAGCTTTCTTT
.,TRBV9,TRBJ2-2,.,CASSARDSNTGELFF,TGTGCCAGCAGCGCCCGGGACTCCAACACCGGGGAGCTGTTTTTT
once,TRBV28,TRBJ1-1,.,CASSSDAGNTEAFF,TGTGCCAGCAGTTCGGATGCGGGGAACACTGAAGCTTTCTTT
.,TRBV5-5,TRBJ1-5,.,CASSPYPGQPQHF,TGTGCCAGCAGCCCGTATCCGGGGCAGCCCCAGCATTTT
.,TRBV10-1,TRBJ2-7,.,CASSGGIRDEQYF,TGCGCCAGCAGTGGGGGCATCCGCGACGAGCAGTACTTC
.,TRBV2,TRBJ2-4,.,CASRPYKGDIQYF,TGTGCCAGCAGACCCTACAAGGGGGACATTCAGTACTTC
.,TRBV9,TRBJ2-3,TRBD1,CASSGQGNQADTQYF,TGTGCCAGCAGCGGACAGGGAAATCAGGCAGATACGCAGTATTTT
.,TRBV6-1,TRBJ1-6,.,CASSEAQIFPNSPLHF,TGTGCCAGCAGTGAAGCGCAGATATTCCCTAATTCACCCCTCCACTTT
.,TRBV11-2,TRBJ2-5,TRBD2,CASSPSGRGTQYF,TGTGCCAGCAGCCCCAGCGGGAGGGGGACCCAGTACTTC